This is a list of T cell receptor beta chains from one sample in a study of CD8 T cells in ankylosing spondylitis. A single record per CDR3 protein comes from TCRdb applying MiXCR to the 5' RACE reads. The sample includes about 130,000 distinct CDR3 sequences, over 7% of them seen just once. The sample was blood, either unsorted or a sorted T cell fraction (not recorded which). The source of these receptors is a male donor with ankylosing spondylitis or in good health (not recorded which). CDR3s include the opening cysteine and the closing phenylalanine or tryptophan. D genes are given only for firm matches. Rows give clone size only sometimes, using once, few, many, or a class for an expanded clone.

.,.,TRBJ2-2,TRBV4-3,TGCGCCAGCAGCCAAGATCGACAGAACACCGGGGAGCTGTTTTTT,CASSQDRQNTGELFF
.,many,TRBJ2-3,TRBV7-2,TGTGCCAGCATTCTGGCAGATACGCAGTATTTT,CASILADTQYF
.,few,TRBJ1-5,TRBV28,TGTGCCAGCAGTCGTCCGGGACACCTAGATTGGGAGCCCCAGCATTTT,CASSRPGHLDWEPQHF
TRBD1,.,TRBJ1-5,TRBV3-1,TGTGCCAGCAGCCAAGGACAGGGCGGCCAGCATTTT,CASSQGQGGQHF
.,many,TRBJ1-2,TRBV5-1,TGCGCCAGCAGCTTGGAGAGGAACTATGGCTACACCTTC,CASSLERNYGYTF
TRBD1,many,TRBJ2-7,TRBV11-2,TGTGCCAGCAGCAACCAACAGGGGCGATACGGCGAGCAGTACTTC,CASSNQQGRYGEQYF
.,few,TRBJ2-7,TRBV5-1,TGCGCCAGCAGCCCTAGCAGCAGCTCCTACGAGCAGTACTTC,CASSPSSSSYEQYF
.,many,TRBJ2-5,TRBV5-5,TGTGCCAGCAGATACGGAGGGATGGAGACCCAGTACTTC,CASRYGGMETQYF
.,few,TRBJ1-5,TRBV30,TGTGCCTGGAGTGCAGGGTTGGATCAGCCCCAGCATTTT,CAWSAGLDQPQHF
.,.,TRBJ1-1,TRBV7-9,TGTGCCAGCAGCTTACAGATCTTCCGGGGGCAGACTGAAGCTTTCTTT,CASSLQIFRGQTEAFF
TRBD2,.,TRBJ2-3,TRBV12-3/TRBV12-4,TGTGCCAGCAGTCCCCGACCGGGACTAGCGGGAGGAGATACGCAGTATTTT,CASSPRPGLAGGDTQYF
TRBD1,.,TRBJ2-3,TRBV4-3,TGCGCCAGCAGCCAAGAAATGACAGGGGCGGGAGATACGCAGTATTTT,CASSQEMTGAGDTQYF
.,medium-sized,TRBJ1-2,TRBV29-1,TGCAGCGTTAGAACTGACTATGGCTACACCTTC,CSVRTDYGYTF
TRBD2,few,TRBJ2-1,TRBV20-1,TGCAGTGCTAGAGATTATAGGCGGGAGGTCTCGTTCTTC,CSARDYRREVSFF
.,many,TRBJ2-5,TRBV20-1,TGCAGTGCTAGAATAACAGGGAAAGAGACCCAGTACTTC,CSARITGKETQYF
.,.,TRBJ2-7,TRBV9,TGTGCCAGCAGCGTTAGGTGGGAGTCCCACGAGCAGTACTTC,CASSVRWESHEQYF
.,many,TRBJ2-1,TRBV7-3,TGTGCCAGCAGCGGAGAAACAGGGAGCTCCTACAATGAGCAGTTCTTC,CASSGETGSSYNEQFF